Reported below is one T cell receptor (beta chain). The antigen remains unidentified. Germline lookup yields CDR1 SGHTA and CDR2 FQGTGA. The CDR3 is 13 amino acids. Trimming removed 1 base at V and 7 bases at J, with 11 bases between. This specimen comes from a study of shared clonotypes between healthy human individuals. General study points: Sampling covered blood only; tissue repertoires likely differ.

DNA at around 210 ng, 25,000 to 35,000 T cell genomes, went into sorted-subset replicate PCRs. Repertoires were generated with immunoSEQ multiplex PCR, while TCRdb's copy carries only in-frame clones and drops some. This table has under 850,000 clones, roughly 72% appearing once. Every one of the donors was a Caucasian adult that lived in Nashville, Tennessee. This chain links TRBV7-3 with TRBJ2-7; D gene uncertain. The clonotype was recovered from a woman aged 30 to 39 in good health. Sequencing input: memory CD4+ T cells sorted from blood. Subset of the sample: CD45RA-negative fraction. The CDR3, as DNA: TGTGCCAGCAGCTTAAGGACCGACGGGGAGCAGTACTTC. Translated: CASSLRTDGEQYF.